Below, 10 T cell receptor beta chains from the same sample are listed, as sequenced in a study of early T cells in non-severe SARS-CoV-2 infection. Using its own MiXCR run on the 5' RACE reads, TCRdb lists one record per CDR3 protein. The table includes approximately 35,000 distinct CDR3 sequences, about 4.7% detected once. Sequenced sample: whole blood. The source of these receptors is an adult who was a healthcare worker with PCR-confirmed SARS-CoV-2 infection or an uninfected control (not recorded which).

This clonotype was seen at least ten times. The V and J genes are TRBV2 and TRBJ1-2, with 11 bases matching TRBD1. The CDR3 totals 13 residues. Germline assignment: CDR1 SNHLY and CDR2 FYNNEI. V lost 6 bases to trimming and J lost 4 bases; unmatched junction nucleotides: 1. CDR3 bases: TGTGCCAGCAGAGGACAGGGGGCCTATGGCTACACCTTC. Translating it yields CASRGQGAYGYTF.

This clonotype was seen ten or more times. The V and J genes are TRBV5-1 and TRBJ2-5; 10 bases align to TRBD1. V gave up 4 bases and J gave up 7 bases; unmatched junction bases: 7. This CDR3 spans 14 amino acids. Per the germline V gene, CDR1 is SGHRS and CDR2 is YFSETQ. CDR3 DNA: TGCGCCAGCAGCACCGGGACAGGGGAAGGGACCCAGTACTTC. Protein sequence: CASSTGTGEGTQYF.

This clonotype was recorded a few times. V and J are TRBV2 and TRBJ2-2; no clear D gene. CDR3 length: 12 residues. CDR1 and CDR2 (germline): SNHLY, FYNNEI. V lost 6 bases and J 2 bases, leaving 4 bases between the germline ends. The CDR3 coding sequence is TGTGCCAGCAGGGATAACACCGGGGAGCTGTTTTTT. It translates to CASRDNTGELFF.

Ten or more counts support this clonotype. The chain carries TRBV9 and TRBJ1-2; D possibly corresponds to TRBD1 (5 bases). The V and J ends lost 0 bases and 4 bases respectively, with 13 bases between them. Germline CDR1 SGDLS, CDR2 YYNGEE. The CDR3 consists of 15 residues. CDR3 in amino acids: CASSVVEGPSYGYTF. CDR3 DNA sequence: TGTGCCAGCAGCGTAGTGGAGGGACCGAGCTATGGCTACACCTTC.

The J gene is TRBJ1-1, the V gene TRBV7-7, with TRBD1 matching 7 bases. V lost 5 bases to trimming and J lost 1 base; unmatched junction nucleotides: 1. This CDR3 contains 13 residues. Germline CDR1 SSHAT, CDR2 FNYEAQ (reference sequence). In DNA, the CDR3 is TGTGCCAGCAGCCGGGACAGGAACACTGAAGCTTTCTTT. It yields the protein CASSRDRNTEAFF.

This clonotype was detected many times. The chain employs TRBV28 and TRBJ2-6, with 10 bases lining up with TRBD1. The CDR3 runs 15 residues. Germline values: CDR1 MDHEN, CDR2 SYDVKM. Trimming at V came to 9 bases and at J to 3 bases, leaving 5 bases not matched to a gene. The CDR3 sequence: CASKGQGSGANVLTF. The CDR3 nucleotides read TGTGCCAGTAAGGGACAGGGGAGTGGGGCCAACGTCCTGACTTTC.

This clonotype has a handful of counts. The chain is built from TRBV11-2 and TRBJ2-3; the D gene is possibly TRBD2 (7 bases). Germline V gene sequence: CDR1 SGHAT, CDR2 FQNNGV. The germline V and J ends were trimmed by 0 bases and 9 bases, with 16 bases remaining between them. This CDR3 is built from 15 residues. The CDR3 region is CASSLDLGGARTQYF. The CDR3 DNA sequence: TGTGCCAGCAGCTTAGATCTGGGGGGGGCCCGAACGCAGTATTTT.

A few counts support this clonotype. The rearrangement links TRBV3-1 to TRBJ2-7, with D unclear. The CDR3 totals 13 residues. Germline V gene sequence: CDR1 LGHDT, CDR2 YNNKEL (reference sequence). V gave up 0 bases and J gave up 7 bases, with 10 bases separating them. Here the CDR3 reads CASSQDAVAEQYF. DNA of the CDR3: TGTGCCAGCAGCCAAGACGCGGTGGCGGAGCAGTACTTC.

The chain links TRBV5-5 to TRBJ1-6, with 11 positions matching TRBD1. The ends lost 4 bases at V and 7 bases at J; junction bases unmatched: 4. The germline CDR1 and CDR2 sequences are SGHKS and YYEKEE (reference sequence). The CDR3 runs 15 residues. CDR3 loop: CASSAGQGGNSPLHF. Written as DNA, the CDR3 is TGTGCCAGCAGCGCGGGACAGGGGGGAAATTCACCCCTCCACTTT.

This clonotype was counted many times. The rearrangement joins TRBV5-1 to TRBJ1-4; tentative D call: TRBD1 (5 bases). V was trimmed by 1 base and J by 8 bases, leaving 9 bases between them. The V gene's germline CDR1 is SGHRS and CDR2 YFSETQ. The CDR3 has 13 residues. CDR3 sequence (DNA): TGCGCCAGCAGCTTGCGGGGCCGGGAAAAACTGTTTTTT. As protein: CASSLRGREKLFF.